The T cell receptor (beta chain) under discussion was sequenced for a study of blood T cell repertoires in COVID-19. Trimming took 4 bases from V and 4 from J; bases not matched to a gene: 14. CDR1 is MDHEN and CDR2 is SYDVKM in the germline V gene. CDR3 length: 17 residues. Data came from immunoSEQ multiplex PCR; TCRdb stores just in-frame clones and leaves some out. The sample consists of 300,000 to 450,000 clones, roughly nine tenths of them appearing once. This rearrangement joins TRBV28 to TRBJ1-2; 8 nucleotides line up with TRBD1. The sequence came from a woman in her sixties or seventies with COVID-19, enrolled during active disease. Sample: peripheral blood. As DNA, the CDR3 is TGTGCCAGCAGTTCCTCCGGGACAGGAGTTGGTGGCTATGGCTACACCTTC. Translating gives CASSSSGTGVGGYGYTF.